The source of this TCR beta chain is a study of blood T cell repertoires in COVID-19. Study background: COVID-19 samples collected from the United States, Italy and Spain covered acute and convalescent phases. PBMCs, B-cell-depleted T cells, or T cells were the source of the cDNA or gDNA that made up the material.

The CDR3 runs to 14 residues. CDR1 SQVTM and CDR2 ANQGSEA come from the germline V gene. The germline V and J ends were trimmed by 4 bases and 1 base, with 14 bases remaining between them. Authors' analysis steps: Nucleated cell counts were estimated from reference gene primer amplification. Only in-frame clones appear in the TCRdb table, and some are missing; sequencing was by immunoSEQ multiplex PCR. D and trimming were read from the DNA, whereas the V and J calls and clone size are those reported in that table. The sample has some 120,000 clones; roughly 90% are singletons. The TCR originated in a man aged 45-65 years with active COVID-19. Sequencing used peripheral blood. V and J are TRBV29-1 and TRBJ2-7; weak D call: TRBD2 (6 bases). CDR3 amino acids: CSVVSRGGSYEQYF. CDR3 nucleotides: TGCAGCGTTGTAAGCCGGGGAGGATCCTACGAGCAGTACTTC.